The rows below give T cell receptor beta chains drawn from one sample of a study of identical twins. MiXCR was run by TCRdb on the 5' RACE reads, yielding one entry per CDR3 protein. The repertoire has 310,000 or so distinct CDR3 sequences, under 9.5% of them found once; the top ten carry more than 2%. The same sample was also used in a study of yellow fever vaccine responses in identical twins.

Sequencing used memory (CD45RO+) T cells sorted from blood. Source of these receptors: a woman aged 18-29 years in good health. Each CDR3 is given with its conserved first and last residue. The D gene is left open where the match is weak. Some rows have no size entry. The others give once, few or many, or a class for an expanded clone.

14,few,TRBJ2-4,-,TRBV2,TGTGCCAGCAGTGAACCAGTGGCAGAAAACATTCAGTACTTC,CASSEPVAENIQYF
13,few,TRBJ2-5,-,TRBV19,TGTGCCAGTAGTATTATATTACAAGAGACCCAGTACTTC,CASSIILQETQYF
17,many,TRBJ1-4,TRBD1,TRBV4-1,TGCGCCAGCAGCCCCCGCACAGGGGAGTGGATGAGTGAAAAACTGTTTTTT,CASSPRTGEWMSEKLFF
15,many,TRBJ2-2,-,TRBV5-1,TGCGCCAGCAGCGTGGCACAGGGTAACACCGGGGAGCTGTTTTTT,CASSVAQGNTGELFF
15,-,TRBJ2-7,-,TRBV7-8,TGTGCCAGCAGCTTATCAGTCTCCAGGGCCTACGAGCAGTACTTC,CASSLSVSRAYEQYF
16,many,TRBJ2-1,-,TRBV29-1,TGCAGTTATAGGGCCAGGGGAACGAGCTCCTACAATGAGCAGTTCTTC,CSYRARGTSSYNEQFF
17,-,TRBJ2-1,TRBD2,TRBV28,TGTGCCAGCAGTTTATTCTGGACTAGCGGGAGTTCAGATGAGCAGTTCTTC,CASSLFWTSGSSDEQFF
14,many,TRBJ1-1,-,TRBV6-5,TGTGCCAGCAGTTACATAGGAATGAACACTGAAGCTTTCTTT,CASSYIGMNTEAFF
14,many,TRBJ2-1,-,TRBV2,TGTGCCAGCAGTCAGATCATACAGGGTGGGGAGCAGTTCTTC,CASSQIIQGGEQFF
20,many,TRBJ2-1,-,TRBV24-1,TGTGCCACCAGTGATTGTTTGTGGCGACTATCCCCGCCGTATTACAATGAGCAGTTCTTC,CATSDCLWRLSPPYYNEQFF
15,-,TRBJ1-2,-,TRBV6-5,TGTGCCAGCAGTTTATCAGGGGCCCCTAACTATGGCTACACCTTC,CASSLSGAPNYGYTF
16,-,TRBJ2-2,TRBD1,TRBV7-7,TGTGCCAGCAGCGTAGGGGGGACAGGGGGCACCGGGGAGCTGTTTTTT,CASSVGGTGGTGELFF
15,-,TRBJ2-5,-,TRBV7-7,TGTGCCAGCAGCTTACAAGGCCGGTCTCAAGAGACCCAGTACTTC,CASSLQGRSQETQYF
15,many,TRBJ1-5,TRBD1,TRBV6-1,TGTGCCAGCAGCCTAGGGGACAGGGGCAATCAGCCCCAGCATTTT,CASSLGDRGNQPQHF
15,many,TRBJ2-3,-,TRBV6-2/TRBV6-3,TGTGCCAGCAAAACGGACTACCCTGACACAGATACGCAGTATTTT,CASKTDYPDTDTQYF
14,many,TRBJ1-1,TRBD1,TRBV2,TGTGCCAGCAGTGAAGTTGGACAGGGTGGTGAAGCTTTCTTT,CASSEVGQGGEAFF
14,-,TRBJ2-5,-,TRBV6-1,TGTGCCAGCACCCTGAACCGACAGAAAGAGACCCAGTACTTC,CASTLNRQKETQYF
17,many,TRBJ2-3,-,TRBV24-1,TGTGCCACCAGCGCCCACTTGGACGGACCTAGCACAGATACGCAGTATTTT,CATSAHLDGPSTDTQYF
16,many,TRBJ2-3,-,TRBV3-1,TGTGCCAGCAGCCAAGATTCGGTAGGTGGCACAGATACGCAGTATTTT,CASSQDSVGGTDTQYF
15,many,TRBJ2-3,-,TRBV20-1,TGCAGTAGTTATGGGTCCAAATTTTCCACAGATACGCAGTATTTT,CSSYGSKFSTDTQYF
14,many,TRBJ2-2,-,TRBV11-2,TGTGCCAGCAGTCTATGGGTTTTCGACGGGGAGCTGTTTTTT,CASSLWVFDGELFF
17,many,TRBJ1-3,-,TRBV12-3/TRBV12-4,TGTGCCAGCAGTTCCCCCTTGAGGGCCCTCTCTGGAAACACCATATATTTT,CASSSPLRALSGNTIYF